Listed here are 26 T cell receptor beta chains from one sample, sequenced in a study of response to subunit inactivated influenza vaccine. One entry per CDR3 protein, called by TCRdb with MiXCR from the RT-PCR reads. This table has over 450,000 distinct CDR3 sequences, 10% to 15% appearing once. The material sequenced was PBMCs from blood, taken roughly 6 weeks after vaccination. Receptors were obtained from a man aged 45 to 65 who received an inactivated influenza vaccine.

This clonotype was counted at least ten times. The V call is TRBV5-1, the J call TRBJ2-3; D possibly corresponds to TRBD2 (7 bases). Trimming shortened V by 8 bases and J by 0 bases, and 13 bases separated the two germline ends. This CDR3 comprises 14 residues. The germline V gene encodes CDR1 SGHRS and CDR2 YFSETQ. The CDR3 region has the DNA TGCGCCAGTTCGGCGGGGGCTAGCACAGATACGCAGTATTTT. Translation: CASSAGASTDTQYF.

This clonotype was counted a few times. This chain joins TRBV6-1 and TRBJ2-7; 9 nucleotides agree with TRBD1. The CDR3 consists of 14 residues. J gave up 6 bases and V 6 bases, and 9 bases lay outside the gene matches. Germline-derived CDR1 and CDR2 are MNHNS and SASEGT. The CDR3 protein is CASRGTGPYGEQYF. CDR3 DNA: TGTGCCAGCAGGGGGACAGGGCCGTATGGCGAGCAGTACTTC.

This clonotype has a handful of counts. The chain recombines TRBV7-8 with TRBJ2-7; a weak D match, TRBD1 (5 bases). CDR1 SGHVS and CDR2 FQNEAQ come from the germline V gene. The V end was cut by 5 bases, the J end by 6 bases, with 17 bases between. This CDR3 region has 14 residues. Written as DNA, the CDR3 is TGTGCCAGCAGCGCAGGACACGCCTCGATCGAGCAGTACTTC. Residues: CASSAGHASIEQYF.

The chain recombines TRBV12-3 or TRBV12-4 with TRBJ1-1; D not resolved. V gave up 0 bases and J gave up 4 bases, with 3 bases separating them. The CDR3 sequence is 12 residues long. CDR3: CASSLAPTEAFF. In DNA form, the CDR3 reads TGTGCCAGCAGTTTAGCACCCACTGAAGCTTTCTTT.

This clonotype was picked up a small number of times. The rearrangement uses TRBV6-1 and TRBJ2-1; possible D gene TRBD1, 5 bases. Germline CDR1 and CDR2: MNHNS and SASEGT. This CDR3 spans 13 amino acids. The V end lost 9 bases, the J end lost 2 bases, and 11 bases lay between the germline ends. CDR3 in amino acids: CASHPTAYNEQFF. In DNA, the CDR3 is TGTGCCAGTCACCCGACAGCCTACAATGAGCAGTTCTTC.

The rearrangement joins TRBV12-3 or TRBV12-4 to TRBJ2-7; D unclear. The CDR3 is 14 residues long. V lost 4 bases and J 0 bases, leaving 10 bases between the germline ends. The CDR3, as DNA: TGTGCCAGCAGTTCCGGACGATTCTCCTACGAGCAGTACTTC. Translating it yields CASSSGRFSYEQYF.

The V call is TRBV6-1, the J call TRBJ2-7, with TRBD1 identical over 7 bases. In germline, CDR1 is MNHNS, CDR2 SASEGT. This CDR3 region has 13 residues. Trimming removed 10 bases from V and 3 bases from J; junction bases left unmatched: 9. The CDR3 loop is CATRKGQFYEQYF. The CDR3 bases are TGTGCCACCAGAAAGGGACAGTTCTACGAGCAGTACTTC.

The V and J genes are TRBV4-1 and TRBJ2-3; D remains unclear. The CDR3 length is 16 residues. Trimming removed 2 bases at V and 0 bases at J, with 12 bases between. The germline V gene encodes CDR1 MGHRA and CDR2 YSYEKL. The CDR3 protein is CASSQRNAPSTDTQYF. CDR3 sequence (DNA): TGCGCCAGCAGCCAACGAAACGCCCCTAGCACAGATACGCAGTATTTT.

This clonotype was picked up many times. This chain links TRBV15 with TRBJ2-2; possible D gene TRBD2, 5 bases. From germline, CDR1 is LNHNV and CDR2 YYDKDF (reference sequence). The CDR3 runs 14 residues. V lost 7 bases and J lost 1, with 10 bases in between. CDR3 sequence: CATKRGMNTGELFF. CDR3 DNA: TGTGCCACCAAAAGAGGGATGAACACCGGGGAGCTGTTTTTT.

J is TRBJ1-5 and V is TRBV20-1, with a possible D match to TRBD1 (5 bases). This CDR3 is built from 14 residues. Germline CDR1 reads DFQATT; CDR2 reads SNEGSKA (reference sequence). Trimming shortened V by 1 base and J by 5 bases, and 12 bases separated the two germline ends. CDR3 residues: CSARVLVGDQPQHF. DNA of the CDR3: TGCAGTGCTAGAGTGTTGGTGGGGGATCAGCCCCAGCATTTT.

This clonotype was detected only a few times. The chain couples TRBV3-1 to TRBJ2-1; D is perhaps TRBD1 (6 bases). Germline V gene lookup returns CDR1 LGHDT and CDR2 YNNKEL (reference sequence). V was cut by 4 bases and J by 4 bases, with 8 bases left in between. The CDR3 sequence is 13 residues long. CDR3 amino acids: CASSRTDYNEQFF. The DNA of the CDR3 is TGTGCCAGCAGCCGGACAGATTACAATGAGCAGTTCTTC.

The chain is built from TRBV12-3 or TRBV12-4 and TRBJ2-4; D is unclear. This CDR3 has 12 amino acids. Between the trimmed V and J ends, which lost 6 bases and 8 bases, there was a span of 11 bases. The CDR3 DNA is TGTGCCAGCAGATTGGGTGGGGACATTCAGTACTTC. Its protein is CASRLGGDIQYF.

This clonotype came up a few times. The rearrangement links TRBV28 to TRBJ2-7; 10 bases are shared with TRBD1. The germline V gene encodes CDR1 MDHEN and CDR2 SYDVKM. This CDR3 has 15 residues. The junction had 2 bases not matched to a gene; V was cut back by 2 bases and J by 1 base. CDR3 sequence: CASSLPGQGSYEQYF. The CDR3, as DNA: TGTGCCAGCAGTTTACCGGGACAGGGGTCCTACGAGCAGTACTTC. Combining the CDR3 with reference TRBV28 and TRBJ2-7 gives the whole variable domain DVKVTQSSRYLVKRTGEKVFLECVQDMDHENMFWYRQDPGLGLRLIYFSYDVKMKEKGDIPEGYSVSREKKERFSLILESASTNQTSMYLCASSLPGQGSYEQYFGPGTRLTVT.

This clonotype has only a few counts. The chain employs TRBV7-2 and TRBJ2-1; 7 nucleotides line up with TRBD2. CDR3 length: 16 residues. Germline assignment: CDR1 SGHTA and CDR2 FQGNSA. Unmatched junction bases numbered 12, after V lost 5 bases and J lost 5 bases. The CDR3 is CASSPRLAWEDNEQFF. In nucleotides, the CDR3 is TGTGCCAGCAGCCCCCGACTAGCCTGGGAGGACAATGAGCAGTTCTTC.

This clonotype was counted many times. The chain employs TRBV10-3 and TRBJ2-5; 12 positions agree with TRBD2. Germline trimming cut 2 bases from V and 2 bases from J; bases unmatched to any gene: 0. The CDR3 covers 15 residues. CDR1 and CDR2 (germline): ENHRY, SYGVKD. The CDR3 protein is CAISETSGGQETQYF. In DNA form, the CDR3 reads TGTGCCATCAGTGAGACTAGCGGGGGGCAAGAGACCCAGTACTTC.

This clonotype was recorded a few times. The chain employs TRBV20-1 and TRBJ2-5, with 9 bases that match TRBD2. V shed 5 bases, J shed 4 bases, and the junction held 2 bases outside the gene matches. The CDR3 is 12 residues long. Germline-derived CDR1 and CDR2 are DFQATT and SNEGSKA (reference sequence). CDR3 sequence: CSAGSGRETQYF. The CDR3 DNA reads as TGCAGTGCTGGTAGCGGGAGAGAGACCCAGTACTTC.

The chain joins TRBV4-3 to TRBJ2-3; no clear D gene. V dropped 4 bases and J dropped 5 bases, with 13 bases sitting between them. CDR1 is LGHNA, CDR2 YSLEER, per germline. CDR3 size: 14 residues. The CDR3 loop is CASSRGRAGDTQYF. The CDR3 nucleotides are TGCGCCAGCAGCCGAGGAAGGGCCGGAGATACGCAGTATTTT.

CDR3 in DNA: TGCGCCAGTGGGAGCGGAGCCCTCGATACGCAGTATTTT. Translation: CASGSGALDTQYF. This chain connects TRBV5-1 to TRBJ2-3; possibly TRBD2 for D (5 bases). Germline-derived CDR1 and CDR2 are SGHRS and YFSETQ. V gave up 8 bases and J gave up 6 bases, with 16 bases separating them. This CDR3 spans 13 amino acids.

This clonotype has ten or more counts. The rearrangement joins TRBV7-2 to TRBJ2-7, with D perhaps TRBD1 (5 bases). The V end lost 5 bases, the J end lost 7 bases, and 21 bases lay between the germline ends. Looked up from germline, CDR1 is SGHTA and CDR2 is FQGNSA. The CDR3 has 15 residues. The CDR3 here is CASSTRGFSLGEQYF. CDR3 sequence (DNA): TGTGCCAGCAGCACAAGGGGCTTCTCGTTGGGAGAGCAGTACTTC.

This sequence joins TRBV11-1 and TRBJ1-1; D not resolved. CDR1 and CDR2 from the germline V gene are SGHAT and FQDESV (reference sequence). With 0 bases removed from V and 0 bases from J, the gap between germline ends came to 11 bases. This CDR3 is 16 amino acids long. This CDR3 is CASSLARGSVNTEAFF. The CDR3 DNA reads as TGTGCCAGCAGCTTAGCGCGCGGGTCCGTGAACACTGAAGCTTTCTTT. Full variable domain (missing parts from reference TRBV11-1 and TRBJ1-1): EAEVAQSPRYKITEKSQAVAFWCDPISGHATLYWYRQILGQGPELLVQFQDESVVDDSQLPKDRFSAERLKGVDSTLKIQPAELGDSAMYLCASSLARGSVNTEAFFGQGTRLTVV.

At least ten counts were recorded for this clonotype. The rearrangement joins TRBV5-1 to TRBJ1-5; D is possibly TRBD1 (5 bases). Trimming shortened V by 7 bases and J by 3 bases, and 11 bases separated the two germline ends. CDR3 length: 13 amino acids. Looked up from germline, CDR1 is SGHRS and CDR2 is YFSETQ. This CDR3 is CASGQGPNQPQHF. The CDR3 coding sequence is TGCGCCAGCGGCCAGGGTCCCAATCAGCCCCAGCATTTT. The full variable domain, its missing parts supplied by reference TRBV5-1 and TRBJ1-5, is KAGVTQTPRYLIKTRGQQVTLSCSPISGHRSVSWYQQTPGQGLQFLFEYFSETQRNKGNFPGRFSGRQFSNSRSEMNVSTLELGDSALYLCASGQGPNQPQHFGDGTRLSIL.

The chain has TRBV7-3 and TRBJ2-2; possible D gene TRBD1, 5 bases. The V gene's germline CDR1 is SGHTA and CDR2 FQGTGA. CDR3 length: 12 residues. The V gene lost 4 bases and the J gene lost 7 bases, with 7 bases spanning the gap. The CDR3 sequence is CASSSQGGELFF. As DNA, the CDR3 is TGTGCCAGCAGCTCCCAGGGCGGGGAGCTGTTTTTT.

The chain couples TRBV12-3 or TRBV12-4 to TRBJ2-7, with 10 nucleotides matching TRBD2. Trimming cost V 11 bases and J 0 bases; bases outside gene matches: 7. The CDR3 is 14 amino acids. The CDR3 DNA follows: TGTGCCTCGGCCAGCGGGGGGGGCTCCTACGAGCAGTACTTC. Translating gives CASASGGGSYEQYF.

This clonotype came up a few times. J is TRBJ2-2 and V is TRBV27, with 7 bases matching TRBD1. Germline V gives CDR1 MNHEY, CDR2 SMNVEV (reference sequence). The CDR3 sequence is 16 residues long. The V gene end was trimmed by 5 bases and the J gene end by 3 bases; junction bases not matched to a gene: 9. As DNA, the CDR3 is TGTGCCAGCAGTCCGGAGAGGGGGCGTTACACCGGGGAGCTGTTTTTT. Residues: CASSPERGRYTGELFF.

This rearrangement joins TRBV6-1 to TRBJ2-7, with 8 bases lining up with TRBD1. From germline, CDR1 is MNHNS and CDR2 SASEGT. The V segment lost 6 bases and the J segment 4 bases; nucleotides outside the gene matches: 8. The CDR3 sequence is 14 residues long. CDR3 sequence reads: CASRGRQGRYEQYF. The CDR3 region has the DNA TGTGCCAGCAGGGGTCGACAGGGGAGATACGAGCAGTACTTC.

This clonotype was recorded a few times. The rearrangement links TRBV3-1 to TRBJ2-5; 9 positions agree with TRBD2. CDR3 length: 16 residues. V trimming: 1 base; J trimming: 4 bases; junction bases outside the gene matches: 7. The germline V gene encodes CDR1 LGHDT and CDR2 YNNKEL (reference sequence). The CDR3 nucleotides are TGTGCCAGCAGCCAAGTTGCGGGAGGGGCAAGAGAGACCCAGTACTTC. Translating gives CASSQVAGGARETQYF.